The present T cell receptor (beta chain) was sequenced within a study of identical twins. Notes on the study in general: Weaker excess twin sharing was observed in beta out-of-frame sequences. Rather than following the same donors, the conclusions depended on cross-sectional statistical analysis.

CDR1 is SGDLS and CDR2 is YYNGEE in the germline V gene. The CDR3 consists of 13 residues. V lost 4 bases to trimming and J lost 8 bases, with 12 bases between them. TCRdb re-analysed the 5' RACE reads in MiXCR, keeping a single row per CDR3 protein. This table has under 250,000 distinct CDR3 sequences, less than 9.5% appearing once. This clonotype showed up many times. Its specificity is not known. This chain uses TRBV9 with TRBJ1-4, with D uncertain. The sequencing sample was made of memory (CD45RO+) T cells sorted from blood. The receptor was derived from a young woman in good health. The CDR3 sequence is CASSSPPAEKLFF. In DNA form, the CDR3 reads TGTGCCAGCAGCTCCCCGCCTGCGGAAAAACTGTTTTTT.